One and the same sample provided the 30 T cell receptor beta chains below, sequenced in a study of Ad26.COV2.S vaccination and SARS-CoV-2 variants. TCRdb keeps only in-frame clones here, not all; method: immunoSEQ multiplex PCR. The sample includes around 300,000 clones, approximately 87% of them seen just once. Treatment reported: around 19 received Ad26.COV2.S at low or high dose, single or two shots; several received placebo; per-sample allocation not given. Each sample was drawn 63 days after the first injection (of vaccine or placebo). The specimen was peripheral blood, collected in a trial of Ad26.COV2.S vaccine versus placebo. These TCRs come from a person aged 18-60 years who received the Ad26.COV2.S COVID-19 vaccine or a placebo.

The chain combines TRBV29-1 with TRBJ1-2; 12 nucleotides line up with TRBD1. V dropped 4 bases and J dropped 7; count of bases not matched to a gene: 4. The germline CDR1 and CDR2 sequences are SQVTM and ANQGSEA. CDR3 length: 13 residues. CDR3 coding DNA: TGCAGCGTTGCCGGGACAGGGGGCTTTGGCTACACCTTC. Protein product: CSVAGTGGFGYTF.

The chain links TRBV24-1 to TRBJ1-1, with D unresolved. V was pared by 1 base and J by 1 base, with 15 bases between. CDR1 is KGHDR, CDR2 SFDVKD, per germline. This CDR3 has 17 residues. DNA for the CDR3: TGTGCCACCAGTGATTTAAGGTATAAACAGACGAACACTGAAGCTTTCTTT. It translates to CATSDLRYKQTNTEAFF.

The chain joins TRBV6-2 or TRBV6-3 to TRBJ2-7; no firm D call. V lost 6 bases, J lost 3 bases, and 12 bases lay in between. Germline CDR1 and CDR2: MNHEY and SVGEGT. CDR3 length: 13 residues. This chain's CDR3 is CASSPLPFYEQYF. CDR3 in DNA: TGTGCCAGCAGCCCCCTCCCCTTCTACGAGCAGTACTTC.

CDR3 sequence reads: CASSLPSRSNSPLHF. The CDR3 nucleotides are TGTGCCAGCAGTTTACCCTCCAGATCTAATTCACCCCTCCACTTT. The gene calls are TRBV28 and TRBJ1-6; D gene ambiguous. CDR3 size: 15 residues. Germline V gene lookup returns CDR1 MDHEN and CDR2 SYDVKM. V was shortened by 2 bases and J by 6 bases, with 11 bases between the two germline ends.

This clone was seen once. CDR3 amino acids: CASTGRSSLANTGELFF. The CDR3 region has the DNA TGTGCCAGTACCGGCAGGTCCTCCCTCGCGAACACCGGGGAGCTGTTTTTT. This chain connects TRBV19 to TRBJ2-2; no reliable D call. The V end lost 7 bases, the J end lost 0 bases, and 18 bases lay between the germline ends. This CDR3 is 17 amino acids long. Germline V lookup: CDR1 LNHDA, CDR2 SQIVND (reference sequence).

Notes on this clone: The sample has other DNA sequences that encode this CDR3 too. The V call is TRBV7-6, the J call TRBJ2-1; 9 bases are shared with TRBD2. The CDR3 sequence is 15 residues long. V dropped 5 bases and J dropped 0; count of bases not matched to a gene: 2. Per the germline V gene, CDR1 is SGHVS and CDR2 is FNYEAQ. In DNA form, the CDR3 reads TGTGCCAGCAGCCTTAGCGGGAGCTCCTACAATGAGCAGTTCTTC. As protein: CASSLSGSSYNEQFF.

This CDR3 is CASSEGGTGDEQFF. As DNA, the CDR3 is TGTGCCAGCAGTGAGGGGGGGACAGGTGATGAGCAGTTCTTC. The V call is TRBV6-1, the J call TRBJ2-1, with D possibly TRBD1 on 8 matching bases. This CDR3 has 14 residues. The germline V gene has CDR1 MNHNS and CDR2 SASEGT. The V and J ends lost 3 bases and 8 bases respectively, with 14 bases between them.

The chain has TRBV7-2 and TRBJ2-7; TRBD1 matches 9 bases. The V and J ends lost 5 bases and 0 bases, in that order; junction bases with no gene match: 8. Germline lookup yields CDR1 SGHTA and CDR2 FQGNSA. The CDR3 sequence is 16 residues long. The chain's CDR3 is CASSPIPGQGSYEQYF. CDR3 nucleotide sequence: TGTGCCAGCAGCCCGATTCCGGGACAGGGCTCCTACGAGCAGTACTTC.

This chain links TRBV11-2 with TRBJ1-1; D may be TRBD1 (5 bases). Germline lookup yields CDR1 SGHAT and CDR2 FQNNGV. The length of the CDR3 is 13 residues. V lost 10 bases and J 6 bases, leaving 18 bases between the germline ends. This CDR3 is CATEGKGRPEAFF. CDR3 DNA: TGTGCCACCGAGGGTAAGGGGAGGCCTGAAGCTTTCTTT.

The V call is TRBV30, the J call TRBJ1-1; D is unresolved. Germline-derived CDR1 and CDR2 are GTSNPN and SVGIG (reference sequence). V lost 3 bases and J lost 0, with 2 bases in between. CDR3 length equals 11 residues. CDR3 coding DNA: TGTGCCTGGAGCATGAACACTGAAGCTTTCTTT. As protein: CAWSMNTEAFF.

J is TRBJ2-3 and V is TRBV13, with no clear D. CDR1 is PRHDT and CDR2 is FYEKMQ in the germline V gene (reference sequence). This CDR3 has 14 amino acids. V was pared by 3 bases and J by 2 bases, with 9 bases between. CDR3 protein: CASSLRSPTDTQYF. CDR3 in DNA: TGTGCCAGCAGCTTGAGGTCCCCCACAGATACGCAGTATTTT.

The J gene is TRBJ2-7, the V gene TRBV15, with D uncertain. The germline gives CDR1 LNHNV, CDR2 YYDKDF (reference sequence). The CDR3 runs 13 residues. V lost 4 bases and J 4 bases, leaving 11 bases between the germline ends. CDR3: CATSNPNDYEQYV. The CDR3 nucleotides read TGTGCCACCAGCAACCCCAACGATTACGAGCAGTACGTC.

V gene TRBV10-3 combines with J gene TRBJ1-1; TRBD1 might be the D (5 bases). Germline assignment: CDR1 ENHRY and CDR2 SYGVKD. The CDR3 is 14 amino acids. Trimming removed 10 bases from V and 5 bases from J, with 20 bases in between. CDR3: CATRQGRWWTEAFF. The CDR3 nucleotides are TGTGCCACCCGTCAGGGAAGGTGGTGGACTGAAGCTTTCTTT.

The chain recombines TRBV15 with TRBJ1-3; 9 bases align to TRBD1. The CDR3 loop spans 16 amino acids. V gave up 3 bases and J gave up 4 bases; unmatched junction bases: 7. Germline V gene data show CDR1 as LNHNV and CDR2 as YYDKDF (reference sequence). This CDR3 is CATSSGTGIAGNTIYF. CDR3 in DNA: TGTGCCACCAGCAGCGGGACAGGGATCGCAGGAAACACCATATATTTT.

This clone was picked up a small number of times. The J gene is TRBJ1-6, the V gene TRBV5-1; 7 positions match TRBD1. This CDR3 is 17 amino acids long. Germline-derived CDR1 and CDR2 are SGHRS and YFSETQ. V shed 3 bases, J shed 6 bases, and the junction held 12 bases outside the gene matches. The CDR3 loop reads CASSSRGAWTGNSPLHF. The CDR3 DNA is TGCGCCAGCAGCTCAAGGGGTGCTTGGACAGGTAATTCACCCCTCCACTTT.

The CDR3: CASSLAAEAFF. The CDR3 bases are TGTGCCAGCAGCTTGGCTGCGGAAGCTTTCTTT. The rearrangement joins TRBV5-6 to TRBJ1-1; D is ambiguous. Trimming removed 0 bases at V and 8 bases at J, with 5 bases between. Germline values: CDR1 SGHDT, CDR2 YYEEEE. The CDR3 length is 11 residues.

This clone was recorded once. This rearrangement joins TRBV5-4 to TRBJ2-1; 12 bases fit TRBD1. Looked up from germline, CDR1 is SGHNT and CDR2 is YYREEE (reference sequence). Trimming removed 0 bases from V and 7 bases from J; junction bases left unmatched: 5. The CDR3 extends over 16 amino acids. The chain's CDR3 is CASSLAGTGGWNEQFF. CDR3 bases: TGTGCCAGCAGCTTGGCCGGGACAGGGGGCTGGAATGAGCAGTTCTTC.

This clone has just one count. The chain employs TRBV7-9 and TRBJ1-3; a weak D match, TRBD1 (6 bases). V dropped 4 bases and J dropped 3 bases, with 19 bases sitting between them. Germline CDR1 SEHNR, CDR2 FQNEAQ (reference sequence). CDR3 size: 17 residues. CDR3 DNA: TGTGCCAGCAGCTCCATTAGGGGGACCGGGAGTGGAAACACCATATATTTT. Translation: CASSSIRGTGSGNTIYF.

This chain connects TRBV7-2 to TRBJ2-3; TRBD2 agrees at 9 bases. This CDR3 is built from 16 residues. Looked up from germline, CDR1 is SGHTA and CDR2 is FQGNSA. J lost 3 bases, V lost 5 bases, and 9 bases had no gene match. The CDR3 sequence is CASSRLRGGGTDTQYF. CDR3 in DNA: TGTGCCAGCAGCCGGTTGCGGGGGGGCGGGACAGATACGCAGTATTTT.

The chain joins TRBV27 to TRBJ2-1; no reliable D call. This CDR3 contains 11 residues. Trimming stripped 6 bases from V and 5 bases from J, with 5 bases between. The germline CDR1 and CDR2 sequences are MNHEY and SMNVEV (reference sequence). This chain's CDR3 is CASRSNNEQFF. The DNA for the CDR3 is TGTGCCAGCAGATCAAACAATGAGCAGTTCTTC.

This clone showed up just a few times. This chain's CDR3 is CASSLGGGAEAFF. Written as DNA, the CDR3 is TGTGCCAGCAGTCTGGGGGGAGGGGCTGAAGCTTTCTTT. This chain connects TRBV12-3 or TRBV12-4 to TRBJ1-1; TRBD1 might be the D (5 bases). V gave up 5 bases and J gave up 6 bases, with 13 bases separating them. This CDR3 comprises 13 residues.

This clone was seen at least ten times. The chain recombines TRBV27 with TRBJ1-2; 8 nucleotides align to TRBD1. The CDR3 covers 16 residues. Germline CDR1 and CDR2: MNHEY and SMNVEV (reference sequence). V was clipped by 5 bases and J by 3 bases; unmatched bases: 11. The CDR3 loop reads CASSTRQGSVDYGYTF. The CDR3 DNA follows: TGTGCCAGCAGTACCCGACAGGGGAGTGTCGACTATGGCTACACCTTC.

The chain employs TRBV6-2 or TRBV6-3 and TRBJ1-2; no reliable D call. The V end was cut by 0 bases, the J end by 4 bases, with 12 bases between. The CDR3 extends over 15 amino acids. Germline CDR1 MNHEY, CDR2 SVGEGT. The CDR3 bases are TGTGCCAGCAGTTACTCGGTCGCCGCCTCCTATGGCTACACCTTC. Encoded protein: CASSYSVAASYGYTF.

This sequence joins TRBV2 and TRBJ1-1; unclear D gene. There are 14 residues in the CDR3. V lost 7 bases and J 7 bases, leaving 19 bases between the germline ends. Germline V lookup: CDR1 SNHLY, CDR2 FYNNEI. For the CDR3, the DNA is TGTGCCAGCATCATCCTCCTGTTACAGCTTGAAGCTTTCTTT. It translates to CASIILLLQLEAFF.

J is TRBJ2-6 and V is TRBV11-2; 11 bases are a match to TRBD1. This CDR3 spans 17 amino acids. V shed 5 bases, J shed 1 base, and the junction held 4 bases outside the gene matches. CDR1 and CDR2 (germline): SGHAT, FQNNGV. The CDR3: CASSPDRGQSGANVLTF. CDR3 in DNA: TGTGCCAGCAGCCCGGACAGGGGGCAATCTGGGGCCAACGTCCTGACTTTC.

The chain recombines TRBV28 with TRBJ2-7; the match to TRBD1 covers 7 bases. The V and J ends lost 3 bases and 3 bases, in that order; junction bases with no gene match: 2. CDR3 size: 13 residues. Germline lookup yields CDR1 MDHEN and CDR2 SYDVKM. In DNA, the CDR3 is TGTGCCAGCAGTTTGGGACAGAACTACGAGCAGTACTTC. This translates into CASSLGQNYEQYF.

This clone appeared a single time. The DNA is omitted, as the CDR3 cannot be located on it reliably, and the CDR3 follows TCRdb's listing. The CDR3 reads CASSKFSFYICPPELAGEGDEQYV. The chain uses TRBV21-1 and TRBJ2-7; the D call of TRBD2 is as the table states it, not checked on the DNA. TRBV21-1 is a documented pseudogene. The CDR3 adds up to 24 amino acids, both ends counted.

V usage is TRBV18 and J usage is TRBJ2-2; D unresolved. The CDR3 sequence is 10 residues long. Trimming pared 8 bases from V and 8 bases from J, leaving 6 bases between. Germline V gene data show CDR1 as KGHSH and CDR2 as LQKENI. The CDR3 DNA reads as TGTGCCAGCAAAGGAGGGGAGCTGTTTTTT. This gives the protein CASKGGELFF.

The chain employs TRBV5-6 and TRBJ1-2; D is ambiguous. V was clipped by 4 bases and J by 4 bases, with 8 bases between them. Germline CDR1 reads SGHDT; CDR2 reads YYEEEE. This CDR3 has 12 residues. CDR3 protein: CASSTTSYGYTF. The CDR3 DNA follows: TGTGCCAGCAGCACGACTAGCTATGGCTACACCTTC.

The V gene is TRBV11-3, the J gene TRBJ1-3; the D is unclear. Per the germline V gene, CDR1 is SGHNT and CDR2 is YENEEA. This CDR3 has 13 residues. Trimming cost V 0 bases and J 4 bases, with 4 bases left between them. The CDR3 region is CASSLDMGNTIYF. CDR3 sequence (DNA): TGTGCCAGCAGCTTAGATATGGGAAACACCATATATTTT.